This T cell receptor beta chain stems from a study of cytomegalovirus exposure and HLA in healthy donors. From germline, CDR1 is MNHEY and CDR2 SVGAGI. The CDR3 has 15 residues. Trimming took 2 bases from V and 4 from J, leaving 14 bases between them. Use of 60 Vbeta and 13 Jbeta primers characterized the PCR. The method was immunoSEQ multiplex PCR; TCRdb's version includes in-frame clones alone and lacks a portion of them. Of more than 120,000 clones listed, 70% to 85% are singletons. Sequenced: PBMCs. The TCR originated in a male donor in good health and CMV-seronegative. The chain joins TRBV6-5 to TRBJ1-2; D is unresolved. The CDR3: CASSYALDSLYGYTF. Here the CDR3 DNA reads TGTGCCAGCAGTTACGCCCTAGATTCTCTCTATGGCTACACCTTC.